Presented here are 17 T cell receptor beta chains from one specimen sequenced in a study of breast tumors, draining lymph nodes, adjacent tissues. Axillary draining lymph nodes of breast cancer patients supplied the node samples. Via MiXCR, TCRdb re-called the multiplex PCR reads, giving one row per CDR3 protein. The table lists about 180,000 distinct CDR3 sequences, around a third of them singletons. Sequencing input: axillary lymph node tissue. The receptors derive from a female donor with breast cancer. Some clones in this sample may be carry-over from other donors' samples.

The CDR3 DNA follows: TGTGCCAGCAGCTTAGCGTGGGGAGGGGGTAGGGCTGAAGCTTTCTTT. This gives the protein CASSLAWGGGRAEAFF. The chain uses TRBV7-9 and TRBJ1-1; TRBD1 is a possible D gene (6 bases). In germline, CDR1 is SEHNR, CDR2 FQNEAQ (reference sequence). Trimming removed 0 bases at V and 6 bases at J, with 17 bases between. The CDR3 consists of 16 residues.

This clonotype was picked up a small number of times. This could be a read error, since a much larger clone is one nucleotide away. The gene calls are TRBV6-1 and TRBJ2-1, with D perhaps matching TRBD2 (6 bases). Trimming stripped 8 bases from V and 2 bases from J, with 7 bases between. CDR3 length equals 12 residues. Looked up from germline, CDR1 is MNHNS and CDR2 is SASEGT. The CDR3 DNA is TGTGCCAGCGGACTAACCTACAATGAGCAGTTCTTC. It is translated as CASGLTYNEQFF.

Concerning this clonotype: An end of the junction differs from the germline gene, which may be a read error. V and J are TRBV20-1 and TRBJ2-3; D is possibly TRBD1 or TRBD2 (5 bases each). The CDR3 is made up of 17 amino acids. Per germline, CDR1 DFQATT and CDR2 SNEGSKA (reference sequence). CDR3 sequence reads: CSARAPLGLGHADTQYF. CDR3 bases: TGCAGTGCTAGAGCACCCCTCGGACTGGGGCACGCAGATACGCAGTACTTT.

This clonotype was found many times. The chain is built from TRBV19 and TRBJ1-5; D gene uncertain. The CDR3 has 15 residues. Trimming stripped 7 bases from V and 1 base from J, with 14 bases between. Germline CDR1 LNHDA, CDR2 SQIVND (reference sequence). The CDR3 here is CASNLERRSNQPQHF. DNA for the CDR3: TGTGCCAGTAATTTGGAGAGACGAAGCAATCAGCCCCAGCATTTT.

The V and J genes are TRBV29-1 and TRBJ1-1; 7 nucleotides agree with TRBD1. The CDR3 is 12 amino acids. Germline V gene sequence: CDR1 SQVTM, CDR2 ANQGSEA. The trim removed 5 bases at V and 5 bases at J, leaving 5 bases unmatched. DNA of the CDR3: TGCAGCGTTTTAGGGGGCGCAACTGAAGCTTTCTTT. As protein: CSVLGGATEAFF. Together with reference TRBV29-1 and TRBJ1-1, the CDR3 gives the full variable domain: SAVISQKPSRDICQRGTSLTIQCQVDSQVTMMFWYRQQPGQSLTLIATANQGSEATYESGFVIDKFPISRPNLTFSTLTVSNMSPEDSSIYLCSVLGGATEAFFGQGTRLTVV.

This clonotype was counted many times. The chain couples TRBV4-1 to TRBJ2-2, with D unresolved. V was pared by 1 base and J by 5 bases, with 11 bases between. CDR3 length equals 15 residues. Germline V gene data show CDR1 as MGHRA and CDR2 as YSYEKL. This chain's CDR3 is CASSQARAPTGELFF. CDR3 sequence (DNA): TGCGCCAGCAGCCAAGCTAGGGCGCCGACCGGGGAGCTGTTTTTT.

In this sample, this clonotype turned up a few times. CDR3 DNA: TGTGCCAGCAGCCAGACGGTGAACACTGAAGCTTTCTTT. This translates into CASSQTVNTEAFF. V usage is TRBV12-3 or TRBV12-4 and J usage is TRBJ1-1; D gene ambiguous. V lost 6 bases and J 0 bases, leaving 8 bases between the germline ends. There are 13 residues in the CDR3.

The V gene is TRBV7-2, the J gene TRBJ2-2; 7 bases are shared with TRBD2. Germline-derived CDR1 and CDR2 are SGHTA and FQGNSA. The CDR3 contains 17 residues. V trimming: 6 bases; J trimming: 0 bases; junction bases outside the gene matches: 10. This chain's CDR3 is CASRGIAGCANTGELFF. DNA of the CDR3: TGTGCCAGCAGGGGGATAGCGGGCTGTGCGAACACCGGGGAGCTGTTTTTT.

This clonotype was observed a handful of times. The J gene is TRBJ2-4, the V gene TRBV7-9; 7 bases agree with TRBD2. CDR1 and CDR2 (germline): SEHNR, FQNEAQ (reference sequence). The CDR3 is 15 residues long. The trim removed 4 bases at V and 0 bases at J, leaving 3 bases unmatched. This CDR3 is CASSSWGGAKNIQYF. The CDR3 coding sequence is TGTGCCAGCAGCTCCTGGGGGGGAGCCAAAAACATTCAGTACTTC.

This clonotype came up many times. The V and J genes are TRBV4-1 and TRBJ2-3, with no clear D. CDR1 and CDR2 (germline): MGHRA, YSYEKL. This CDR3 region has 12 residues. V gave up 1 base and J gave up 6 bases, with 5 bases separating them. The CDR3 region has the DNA TGCGCCAGCAGCCAAGTAACGGATACGCAGTATTTT. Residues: CASSQVTDTQYF.

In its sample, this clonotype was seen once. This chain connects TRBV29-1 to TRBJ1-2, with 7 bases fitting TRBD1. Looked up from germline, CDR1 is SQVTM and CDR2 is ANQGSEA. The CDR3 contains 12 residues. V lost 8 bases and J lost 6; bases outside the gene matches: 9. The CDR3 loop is CSLMTGPDGYTF. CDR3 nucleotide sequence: TGCAGCTTAATGACAGGGCCTGATGGCTACACCTTC.

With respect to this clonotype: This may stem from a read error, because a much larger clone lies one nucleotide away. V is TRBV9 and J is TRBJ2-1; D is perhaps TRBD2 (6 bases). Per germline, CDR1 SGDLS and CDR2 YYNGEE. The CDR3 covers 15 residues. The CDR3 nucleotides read TGTGCCAGCAGCGGGGCGGGATTTCCAGGCAATGAGCCGTTCTTC. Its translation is CASSGAGFPGNEPFF.

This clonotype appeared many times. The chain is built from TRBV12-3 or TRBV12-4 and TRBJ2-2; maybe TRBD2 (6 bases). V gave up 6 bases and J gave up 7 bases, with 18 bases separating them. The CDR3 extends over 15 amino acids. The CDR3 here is CASRLTEGPGGELFF. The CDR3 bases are TGTGCCAGCAGGCTGACGGAGGGGCCGGGCGGGGAGCTGTTTTTT.

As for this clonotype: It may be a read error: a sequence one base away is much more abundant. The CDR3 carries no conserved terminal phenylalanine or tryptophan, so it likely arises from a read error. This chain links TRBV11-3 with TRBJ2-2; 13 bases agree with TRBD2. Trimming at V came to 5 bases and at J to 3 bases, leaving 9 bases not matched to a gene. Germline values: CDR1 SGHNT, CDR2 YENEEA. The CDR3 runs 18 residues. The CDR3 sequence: CASSPGKGLAGDTGELFL. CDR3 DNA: TGTGCCAGCAGCCCAGGAAAAGGACTAGCGGGGGACACCGGGGAGCTGTTTCTT.

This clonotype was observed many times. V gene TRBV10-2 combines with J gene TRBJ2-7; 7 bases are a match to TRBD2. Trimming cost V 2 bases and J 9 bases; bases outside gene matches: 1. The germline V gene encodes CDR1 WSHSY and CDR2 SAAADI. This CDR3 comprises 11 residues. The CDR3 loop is CASSEGGGQYF. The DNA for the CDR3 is TGCGCCAGCAGTGAGGGGGGGGGGCAGTACTTC.

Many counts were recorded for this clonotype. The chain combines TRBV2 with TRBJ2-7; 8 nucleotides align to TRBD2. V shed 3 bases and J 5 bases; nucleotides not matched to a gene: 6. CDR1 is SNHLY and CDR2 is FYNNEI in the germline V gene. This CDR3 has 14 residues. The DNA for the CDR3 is TGTGCCAGCAGTGATTTAGCGGGAATCCACGAGCAGTACTTC. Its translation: CASSDLAGIHEQYF.

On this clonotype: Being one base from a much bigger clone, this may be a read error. The CDR3 coding sequence is TGTGCCAGCAGTCCACGGGACAGTCGGTATAATTCACCCCTCCACTTT. This gives the protein CASSPRDSRYNSPLHF. The chain links TRBV6-2 or TRBV6-3 to TRBJ1-6, with TRBD1 matching 7 bases. Per the germline V gene, CDR1 is MNHEY and CDR2 is SVGEGT. The CDR3 runs to 16 residues. After removal of 5 bases from V and 4 bases from J, the junction contained 8 bases not matched to a gene.